This record concerns one T cell receptor (beta chain) sequence. Between the trimmed V and J ends, which lost 3 bases and 8 bases, there was a span of 13 bases. CDR3 size: 13 residues. In germline, CDR1 is SGHTS, CDR2 YDEGEE. The data stem from a study of regulatory dendritic cells for organ transplantation. The assay was immunoSEQ multiplex PCR, and TCRdb's table has in-frame clones only and misses some. The table shows approximately 35,000 clones, with 85% to 90% occurring only once. This clonotype was sampled from a human donor in good health. Material: naive CD4+ T cells from blood. Subset noted: CD45RA+ naive T cells. The rearrangement joins TRBV5-8 to TRBJ2-3; tentatively, D is TRBD1 (7 bases). CDR3: CASSYRRGLTQYF. The CDR3 DNA reads TGTGCCAGCAGCTATCGGAGGGGGCTTACGCAGTATTTT.